There are a few counts of the clone carrying this T cell receptor (beta chain). As yet, its antigen is unknown. CDR1 and CDR2 (germline): LNHDA, SQIVND (reference sequence). The CDR3 has 16 residues. Trimming pared 7 bases from V and 1 base from J, leaving 19 bases between. TCRdb analysed the reads with MiXCR anew, one entry per CDR3 protein. The sample comprises around 180,000 distinct CDR3 sequences, 28% of which are singletons, and roughly 29% rests with the top ten. This sample was included in a study of T cell repertoires in cytomegalovirus infection. The study's findings and limits: The response measured ex vivo was dominated by TCR beta clonotypes (HLA-C-restricted and CMV-specific). The cumulative frequency of public TCR beta families distinguished individuals who carried CMV together with the relevant HLA.

The sample taken for sequencing was PBMCs. This clonotype was obtained from a human donor in good health (CMV status not recorded). Some clones in this sample may be carry-over from other donors' samples. V is TRBV19 and J is TRBJ1-2; D might be TRBD1 (5 bases). CDR3 amino acids: CASTPDRGRLNYGYTF. DNA for the CDR3: TGTGCCAGTACCCCAGATCGGGGCAGACTTAACTATGGCTACACCTTC.